This passage covers 25 T cell receptor beta chains from one sample sequenced in a study of persistence of HIV-infected CD4 T cells. The libraries were made with immunoSEQ version 4 in survey mode. The assay was immunoSEQ multiplex PCR, and TCRdb's table has in-frame clones only and misses some. The sample carries about 33,000 clones, 82% recorded once. The antigens of these receptors remain unknown. An overlapping HIV-1 Gag peptide pool stimulated these cells at about 0.94 ug/peptide/mL. Memory cells lacking CD40L and CD69 with high CD45RO were sorted. The sequencing used cultured CD4+ T cells from PBMCs, collected from a patient who received antiretroviral therapy. These receptors came from an adult with HIV. The donor label of this sample is uncertain.

The chain couples TRBV4-2 to TRBJ2-1; 10 bases align to TRBD2. This CDR3 region has 17 residues. Germline trimming cut 0 bases from V and 4 bases from J; bases unmatched to any gene: 6. Germline loops: CDR1 LGHNA, CDR2 YNFKEQ. DNA for the CDR3: TGTGCCAGCAGCCAAGACGCTCAAGCGGGGGGGTACAATGAGCAGTTCTTC. Translating it yields CASSQDAQAGGYNEQFF.

V and J are TRBV10-2 and TRBJ1-3; 7 positions agree with TRBD1. The CDR3 length is 16 residues. V lost 8 bases, J lost 2 bases, and 12 bases stayed unmatched. In germline, CDR1 is WSHSY, CDR2 SAAADI. CDR3 protein: CASRGWTGKTGNTIYF. The CDR3 DNA reads TGCGCCAGCCGAGGATGGACAGGAAAAACTGGAAACACCATATATTTT.

The CDR3 DNA is TGTGCCAGTAAGGGGGGAGTTGATACGCAGTATTTT. This sequence encodes CASKGGVDTQYF. This chain links TRBV19 with TRBJ2-3; the D gene could be TRBD1 or TRBD2 (6 bases each). The CDR3 contains 12 residues. V lost 7 bases to trimming and J lost 6 bases, with 11 bases between them. Germline values: CDR1 LNHDA, CDR2 SQIVND (reference sequence).

The chain couples TRBV19 to TRBJ2-1; 10 bases match TRBD2. In germline, CDR1 is LNHDA, CDR2 SQIVND (reference sequence). V trimming: 3 bases; J trimming: 6 bases; junction bases outside the gene matches: 5. The CDR3 has 15 residues. CDR3 loop: CASSMSSGGFNEQFF. The CDR3 DNA follows: TGTGCCAGTAGTATGAGTAGCGGGGGGTTCAATGAGCAGTTCTTC. The variable domain in full, completed from reference TRBV19 and TRBJ2-1, reads DGGITQSPKYLFRKEGQNVTLSCEQNLNHDAMYWYRQDPGQGLRLIYYSQIVNDFQKGDIAEGYSVSREKKESFPLTVTSAQKNPTAFYLCASSMSSGGFNEQFFGPGTRLTVL.

The rearrangement uses TRBV7-9 and TRBJ2-3; no definite D call. V lost 5 bases to trimming and J lost 4 bases, with 7 bases between them. Germline CDR1 is SEHNR and CDR2 is FQNEAQ (reference sequence). The CDR3 has 12 residues. CDR3 in amino acids: CASSMPADTQYF. CDR3 bases: TGTGCCAGCAGCATGCCAGCAGATACGCAGTATTTT.

The chain combines TRBV6-4 with TRBJ1-5; D gene uncertain. CDR1 is MRHNA and CDR2 is SNTAGT in the germline V gene. This CDR3 comprises 16 residues. V was trimmed by 2 bases and J by 2 bases, leaving 13 bases between them. The CDR3 here is CASSDVRQLGNQPQHF. As DNA, the CDR3 is TGTGCCAGCAGTGACGTCAGGCAACTTGGCAATCAGCCCCAGCATTTT.

The V call is TRBV27, the J call TRBJ2-1, with D tentatively TRBD2 (5 bases). With 5 bases removed from V and 3 bases from J, the gap between germline ends came to 11 bases. Germline V lookup: CDR1 MNHEY, CDR2 SMNVEV (reference sequence). The CDR3 is 14 residues long. In nucleotides, the CDR3 is TGTGCCAGCAGTCGCGACTACAGCTACAATGAGCAGTTCTTC. This encodes CASSRDYSYNEQFF.

In DNA, the CDR3 is TGCGCCAGCAGTGATGGGACAGGATATGGCTACACCTTC. Translation gives CASSDGTGYGYTF. The rearrangement joins TRBV10-2 to TRBJ1-2, with 8 bases matching TRBD1. Unmatched junction bases numbered 2, after V lost 3 bases and J lost 5 bases. Germline assignment: CDR1 WSHSY and CDR2 SAAADI. The CDR3 is 13 amino acids.

This chain links TRBV29-1 with TRBJ1-2; a weak D match, TRBD1 (6 bases). The CDR3 runs 14 residues. CDR1 SQVTM and CDR2 ANQGSEA come from the germline V gene. V was cut by 7 bases and J by 4 bases, with 19 bases left in between. Here the CDR3 reads CSADTGSGLYGYTF. The DNA of the CDR3 is TGCAGCGCCGATACAGGGAGCGGGCTCTATGGCTACACCTTC.

The rearrangement uses TRBV10-3 and TRBJ2-7, with TRBD1 identical over 9 bases. Germline lookup yields CDR1 ENHRY and CDR2 SYGVKD. J lost 2 bases, V lost 6 bases, and 5 bases had no gene match. The CDR3 is 14 amino acids. For the CDR3, the DNA is TGTGCCATCAGCCGGACAGGGGTTCCCTACGAGCAGTACGTC. It codes for CAISRTGVPYEQYV.

The J gene is TRBJ1-1, the V gene TRBV19; TRBD1 might be the D (5 bases). CDR3 length: 13 residues. V lost 5 bases and J lost 0, with 7 bases in between. Germline V CDR1 and CDR2: LNHDA, SQIVND (reference sequence). For the CDR3, the DNA is TGTGCCAGTAGTGCACAGGTGAACACTGAAGCTTTCTTT. Translation: CASSAQVNTEAFF.

The rearrangement joins TRBV5-1 to TRBJ1-6; weak D call: TRBD1 (5 bases). CDR3 length equals 15 residues. The V end was cut by 5 bases, the J end by 14 bases, with 23 bases between. CDR1 SGHRS and CDR2 YFSETQ come from the germline V gene. CDR3 protein: CASSDNGTDPHTLHF. The CDR3 DNA reads TGCGCCAGCAGTGACAACGGGACGGACCCCCACACCCTCCACTTT.

This clone has just a few counts. This sequence joins TRBV27 and TRBJ1-6; no clear D gene. The CDR3 spans 17 residues. Per the germline V gene, CDR1 is MNHEY and CDR2 is SMNVEV (reference sequence). Trimming removed 1 base from V and 6 bases from J, with 16 bases in between. The CDR3: CASSLFAPLTGNSPLHF. The CDR3 bases are TGTGCCAGCAGTTTATTCGCTCCGTTGACGGGTAATTCACCCCTCCACTTT.

V is TRBV4-2 and J is TRBJ2-7; 9 positions match TRBD1. V lost 5 bases, J lost 2 bases, and 10 bases stayed unmatched. CDR1 and CDR2 (germline): LGHNA, YNFKEQ. The CDR3 has 16 residues. The CDR3 spells CASSTARDRATYEQYF. The DNA for the CDR3 is TGTGCCAGCAGCACTGCCCGGGACAGGGCAACCTACGAGCAGTACTTC.

In its sample, this clone was seen a few times. The chain carries TRBV12-5 and TRBJ2-1; no firm D call. Trimming stripped 1 base from V and 0 bases from J, with 10 bases between. Per the germline V gene, CDR1 is LGHNT and CDR2 is FRNRAP. The CDR3 totals 16 residues. The CDR3 reads CASGLETWSSYNEQFF. The CDR3 DNA is TGTGCTAGTGGTTTGGAGACTTGGAGCTCCTACAATGAGCAGTTCTTC.

The CDR3 here is CASSSVLGGMNTEAFF. The CDR3 region has the DNA TGCGCCAGCAGCTCGGTTTTGGGGGGAATGAACACTGAAGCTTTCTTT. V is TRBV5-1 and J is TRBJ1-1, with TRBD1 as a possible D gene (5 bases). The germline V and J ends were trimmed by 3 bases and 0 bases, with 15 bases remaining between them. CDR1 SGHRS and CDR2 YFSETQ come from the germline V gene. The CDR3 has 16 residues.

The CDR3, as DNA: TGTGCCACCAGTGATTCGCCGGGACGTGACTACGAGCAGTACTTC. This codes for CATSDSPGRDYEQYF. The chain employs TRBV24-1 and TRBJ2-7, with D tentatively TRBD1 or TRBD2 (5 bases each). V was clipped by 2 bases and J by 3 bases, with 13 bases between them. The germline gives CDR1 KGHDR, CDR2 SFDVKD. CDR3 size: 15 residues.

The chain employs TRBV5-4 and TRBJ1-2, with D possibly TRBD1 on 6 matching bases. The CDR3 has 14 amino acids. Trimming removed 0 bases at V and 7 bases at J, with 13 bases between. Germline V CDR1 and CDR2: SGHNT, YYREEE (reference sequence). CDR3 residues: CASSLDRGMSGYTF. CDR3 in DNA: TGTGCCAGCAGCTTGGATAGGGGGATGAGTGGCTACACCTTC.

The chain employs TRBV5-1 and TRBJ1-1; D ambiguous. The CDR3 is made up of 16 amino acids. Germline CDR1 reads SGHRS; CDR2 reads YFSETQ. The V and J ends lost 2 bases and 4 bases respectively, with 18 bases between them. The CDR3 is CASSFVTPSLSTEAFF. The CDR3 DNA reads TGCGCCAGCAGCTTTGTAACGCCGTCGTTGAGCACTGAAGCTTTCTTT.

The V and J genes are TRBV5-8 and TRBJ1-2; D gene uncertain. The germline V and J ends were trimmed by 0 bases and 7 bases, with 16 bases remaining between them. Germline CDR1 reads SGHTS; CDR2 reads YDEGEE. The CDR3 runs to 15 residues. The CDR3 sequence is CASSLEVNRRPGYTF. The CDR3 nucleotides are TGTGCCAGCAGCTTGGAAGTCAATCGGCGCCCTGGCTACACCTTC. Together with reference TRBV5-8 and TRBJ1-2, the CDR3 gives the full variable domain: EAGVTQSPTHLIKTRGQQATLRCSPISGHTSVYWYQQALGLGLQFLLWYDEGEERNRGNFPPRFSGRQFPNYSSELNVNALELEDSALYLCASSLEVNRRPGYTFGSGTRLTVV.

The J gene is TRBJ1-2, the V gene TRBV28; TRBD1 agrees at 9 bases. The CDR3 is 13 residues long. V lost 7 bases and J lost 2; bases outside the gene matches: 2. Germline assignment: CDR1 MDHEN and CDR2 SYDVKM. The CDR3 DNA follows: TGTGCCAGCACCGGGACAGGGAACTATGGCTACACCTTC. Translation gives CASTGTGNYGYTF.

The chain combines TRBV6-6 with TRBJ2-3; tentatively, D is TRBD1 or TRBD2 (5 bases each). CDR3 length: 16 amino acids. V was pared by 6 bases and J by 3 bases, with 19 bases between. The V gene's germline CDR1 is MNHNY and CDR2 SVGAGI (reference sequence). The CDR3 coding sequence is TGTGCCAGCAGAAAAGGGACGGCGCGTGGGACAGATACGCAGTATTTT. This translates into CASRKGTARGTDTQYF.

The J gene is TRBJ2-6, the V gene TRBV9, with D unclear. CDR1 is SGDLS and CDR2 is YYNGEE in the germline V gene. The germline V and J ends were trimmed by 8 bases and 2 bases, with 8 bases remaining between them. The CDR3 extends over 13 amino acids. CDR3 protein: CASSGAGANVLTF. The CDR3 region has the DNA TGTGCCAGTAGTGGGGCTGGGGCCAACGTCCTGACTTTC. Full variable domain (remainder filled in from reference TRBV9 and TRBJ2-6): DSGVTQTPKHLITATGQRVTLRCSPRSGDLSVYWYQQSLDQGLQFLIQYYNGEERAKGNILERFSAQQFPDLHSELNLSSLELGDSALYFCASSGAGANVLTFGAGSRLTVL.

The chain combines TRBV3-1 (or the pseudogene TRBV3-2) with TRBJ1-5, with unresolved D. Germline V lookup: CDR1 LGHDT, CDR2 YNNKEL (reference sequence). V gave up 2 bases and J gave up 3 bases, with 2 bases separating them. The CDR3 totals 12 residues. DNA of the CDR3: TGTGCCAGCAGCCAACTCAATCAGCCCCAGCATTTT. This gives the protein CASSQLNQPQHF.

The chain carries TRBV9 and TRBJ2-6; no clear D gene. This CDR3 region has 17 residues. V lost 0 bases and J 1 base, leaving 11 bases between the germline ends. Germline CDR1 reads SGDLS; CDR2 reads YYNGEE. The CDR3 sequence is CASSVERGASGANVLTF. CDR3 DNA: TGTGCCAGCAGCGTAGAAAGAGGTGCATCTGGGGCCAACGTCCTGACTTTC.